This entry lists 24 T cell receptor beta chains sequenced from one sample in a study of shared clonotypes between healthy human individuals (dated by TCRdb to 2018 to 2021). The library was prepared using the immunoSEQ multiplex PCR assay. Sourced from immuneACCESS, this table was stored by TCRdb with only in-frame sequences that have V and J called. A share of the clones is absent; for the studies checked, an unresolved V gene accounts for under half, and the remainder has no known explanation. The sample table contains about 690,000 clones; only one count was recorded for around 91% of them. Jointly, the top ten make up 30% to 40% of the sample. The sequenced sample was memory CD8+ T cells from PBMCs. The meaning of the sample's cell subset or site label: CD45RO+ cells pooled with CCR7-negative TemRA cells. The receptors derive from a man aged 18-30 years in good health. Some clones in this sample may be carry-over from other donors' samples.

The chain has TRBV6-1 and TRBJ2-7; 8 bases match TRBD2. The CDR3 is 14 residues long. Trimming at V came to 2 bases and at J to 2 bases, leaving 2 bases not matched to a gene. In germline, CDR1 is MNHNS, CDR2 SASEGT. CDR3 amino acids: CASSERAGAYEQYF. The CDR3 bases are TGTGCCAGCAGTGAACGAGCGGGAGCCTACGAGCAGTACTTC.

The rearrangement uses TRBV23-1 and TRBJ1-5, with TRBD1 as a possible D gene (6 bases). TRBV23-1 belongs to the ORF category, with a function that is uncertain. Between the trimmed V and J ends, which lost 5 bases and 3 bases, there was a span of 17 bases. The CDR3 contains 16 residues. CDR3 in amino acids: CASSTQQGSDNQPQHF. DNA of the CDR3: TGCGCCAGCAGTACCCAACAGGGAAGCGACAATCAGCCCCAGCATTTT.

V is TRBV7-2 and J is TRBJ2-1, with a tentative D call TRBD1 (6 bases). The CDR3 runs to 17 residues. The germline V gene encodes CDR1 SGHTA and CDR2 FQGNSA. V was shortened by 1 base and J by 4 bases, with 17 bases between the two germline ends. The CDR3 nucleotides read TGTGCCAGCAGCTTAGAGTCCCCCGGACAGAGATACAATGAGCAGTTCTTC. Residues: CASSLESPGQRYNEQFF.

The V call is TRBV5-6, the J call TRBJ1-1; D remains ambiguous. Per the germline V gene, CDR1 is SGHDT and CDR2 is YYEEEE. Trimming pared 1 base from V and 4 bases from J, leaving 11 bases between. This CDR3 spans 14 amino acids. The CDR3 DNA sequence: TGTGCCAGCAGCTTGTTGCCTTCCGGCACTGAAGCTTTCTTT. Amino acids: CASSLLPSGTEAFF.

V is TRBV9 and J is TRBJ2-3, with TRBD2 identical over 9 bases. Germline CDR1 reads SGDLS; CDR2 reads YYNGEE. The CDR3 spans 16 residues. V dropped 4 bases and J dropped 4; count of bases not matched to a gene: 10. The CDR3 nucleotides are TGTGCCAGCAGCCCGCGACCGGGACTAGCCTCAGATACGCAGTATTTT. Its translation is CASSPRPGLASDTQYF.

In this sample, this clone turned up many times. The chain recombines TRBV5-1 with TRBJ1-1; D is undetermined. Germline V gene sequence: CDR1 SGHRS, CDR2 YFSETQ. The length of the CDR3 is 13 residues. The V and J ends lost 6 bases and 5 bases respectively, with 14 bases between them. Here the CDR3 DNA reads TGCGCCAGCACACATCCCCGAGGGACTGAAGCTTTCTTT. As protein: CASTHPRGTEAFF.

The chain combines TRBV5-6 with TRBJ1-2; 10 bases match TRBD1. The V and J ends lost 4 bases and 5 bases, in that order; junction bases with no gene match: 8. CDR1 is SGHDT and CDR2 is YYEEEE in the germline V gene. The CDR3 extends over 15 amino acids. CDR3 DNA sequence: TGTGCCAGCAGCCCAGGGGACAGGGGCTTTTATGGCTACACCTTC. It specifies CASSPGDRGFYGYTF.

This chain connects TRBV9 to TRBJ2-1; no definite D call. This CDR3 spans 13 amino acids. Trimming removed 0 bases from V and 3 bases from J, with 4 bases in between. Per the germline V gene, CDR1 is SGDLS and CDR2 is YYNGEE. DNA for the CDR3: TGTGCCAGCAGCGTAGACGACTACAATGAGCAGTTCTTC. It is translated as CASSVDDYNEQFF.

CDR3 in amino acids: CASRGTGLGYTF. The CDR3 nucleotides are TGTGCCAGCAGAGGGACAGGGCTAGGCTACACCTTC. The J gene is TRBJ1-2, the V gene TRBV6-5; 9 nucleotides align to TRBD1. CDR1 and CDR2 from the germline V gene are MNHEY and SVGAGI. V shed 6 bases, J shed 8 bases, and the junction held 4 bases outside the gene matches. This CDR3 has 12 residues.

The CDR3 nucleotides read TGTGCCATCAGCGAGACAGTGGGCTACGAGCAGTACTTC. Translating it yields CAISETVGYEQYF. The chain joins TRBV10-3 to TRBJ2-7; possible D gene TRBD1, 5 bases. The CDR3 totals 13 residues. V was pared by 6 bases and J by 3 bases, with 12 bases between. Germline values: CDR1 ENHRY, CDR2 SYGVKD.

The chain has TRBV5-1 and TRBJ1-2; D possibly corresponds to TRBD1 (6 bases). Germline loops: CDR1 SGHRS, CDR2 YFSETQ. CDR3 length: 13 residues. Deletions cut 4 bases from V and 12 bases from J, with 19 bases between. The CDR3 region is CASSLSGTEGDTF. CDR3 in DNA: TGCGCCAGCAGCCTCTCCGGGACCGAGGGGGACACCTTC.

The rearrangement uses TRBV11-1 and TRBJ2-4; the D gene is possibly TRBD1 (5 bases). Germline V gene data show CDR1 as SGHAT and CDR2 as FQDESV (reference sequence). This CDR3 comprises 14 residues. Trimming took off 1 base at V and 6 bases at J, with 10 bases between the two ends. The CDR3 coding sequence is TGTGCCAGCAGCTTAGGCAGGGCTGGAAACATTCAGTACTTC. It yields the protein CASSLGRAGNIQYF.

The chain recombines TRBV9 with TRBJ2-3, with D hard to call. Germline lookup yields CDR1 SGDLS and CDR2 YYNGEE. The V and J ends lost 0 bases and 0 bases respectively, with 5 bases between them. The length of the CDR3 is 14 residues. CDR3 coding DNA: TGTGCCAGCAGCGTAGATCGGAGCACAGATACGCAGTATTTT. It is translated as CASSVDRSTDTQYF.

V usage is TRBV14 and J usage is TRBJ2-1; TRBD2 matches at 8 bases. The germline gives CDR1 SGHDN, CDR2 FVKESK. CDR3 length: 14 amino acids. The V and J ends lost 4 bases and 10 bases, in that order; junction bases with no gene match: 9. CDR3 loop: CASSLAGRAVEQFF. CDR3 sequence (DNA): TGTGCCAGCAGCCTAGCGGGACGGGCGGTAGAGCAGTTCTTC.

The chain joins TRBV28 to TRBJ2-7, with D perhaps assigned TRBD1 or TRBD2 (5 bases each). Germline CDR1 MDHEN, CDR2 SYDVKM. This CDR3 is 14 amino acids long. V lost 3 bases and J 3 bases, leaving 12 bases between the germline ends. The CDR3 reads CASSFRDGIYEQYF. As DNA, the CDR3 is TGTGCCAGCAGTTTTAGGGACGGTATCTACGAGCAGTACTTC.

The chain joins TRBV7-9 to TRBJ2-3, with 8 bases that match TRBD1. With 7 bases clipped from V and 3 bases from J, the junction kept 12 bases outside the gene matches. CDR1 is SEHNR, CDR2 FQNEAQ, per germline (reference sequence). This CDR3 contains 16 residues. The CDR3 DNA sequence: TGTGCCAGCACCGACGGGACAGGCGTGAGTACAGATACGCAGTATTTT. Its protein is CASTDGTGVSTDTQYF.

This chain uses TRBV5-1 with TRBJ2-7, with 13 bases that match TRBD2. V dropped 4 bases and J dropped 3; count of bases not matched to a gene: 10. The germline V gene has CDR1 SGHRS and CDR2 YFSETQ. The CDR3 length is 17 residues. This chain's CDR3 is CASSGGLAGSLLYEQYF. CDR3 DNA: TGCGCCAGCAGCGGGGGACTAGCGGGGAGCCTCCTCTACGAGCAGTACTTC.

The chain joins TRBV7-8 to TRBJ1-2, with D unresolved. The germline V and J ends were trimmed by 2 bases and 3 bases, with 10 bases remaining between them. Germline V gives CDR1 SGHVS, CDR2 FQNEAQ. This CDR3 has 14 residues. CDR3 in DNA: TGTGCCAGCAGCTTACAGAGACCAGACTATGGCTACACCTTC. It is translated as CASSLQRPDYGYTF.

This clone was detected only once. V and J are TRBV6-1 and TRBJ1-4; D is unresolved. Looked up from germline, CDR1 is MNHNS and CDR2 is SASEGT. This CDR3 is built from 17 residues. V was cut by 4 bases and J by 0 bases, with 15 bases left in between. The CDR3 region has the DNA TGTGCCAGCAGTGGACACAGAAACCGCGCAACTAATGAAAAACTGTTTTTT. This translates into CASSGHRNRATNEKLFF.

CDR3 region: CASRAGQGTDYGYTF. Here the CDR3 DNA reads TGTGCCAGCAGAGCGGGACAGGGAACGGACTATGGCTACACCTTC. The J gene is TRBJ1-2, the V gene TRBV5-4; 9 bases fit TRBD1. Germline V lookup: CDR1 SGHNT, CDR2 YYREEE (reference sequence). The CDR3 contains 15 residues. After removal of 5 bases from V and 3 bases from J, the junction contained 8 bases not matched to a gene.

This rearrangement joins TRBV5-1 to TRBJ2-1; TRBD1 agrees at 7 bases. J gave up 2 bases and V 0 bases, and 2 bases lay outside the gene matches. CDR3 size: 15 residues. Germline lookup yields CDR1 SGHRS and CDR2 YFSETQ. CDR3 sequence: CASSLGTGPYNEQFF. The CDR3 nucleotides are TGCGCCAGCAGCTTGGGGACAGGACCCTACAATGAGCAGTTCTTC.

The genes are TRBV7-6 and TRBJ2-7, with TRBD2 identical over 8 bases. Germline CDR1 is SGHVS and CDR2 is FNYEAQ. V was clipped by 4 bases and J by 5 bases; unmatched bases: 4. CDR3 length: 13 residues. The CDR3 DNA sequence: TGTGCCAGCAGCTCTAGCGGGCGGGACGAGCAGTACTTC. Protein product: CASSSSGRDEQYF.

The chain joins TRBV2 to TRBJ1-4, with TRBD1 matching 7 bases. The junction had 8 bases not matched to a gene; V was cut back by 7 bases and J by 3 bases. The CDR3 loop spans 15 amino acids. Germline CDR1 and CDR2: SNHLY and FYNNEI. Written as DNA, the CDR3 is TGTGCCAGCAATTATTGGGACAGCTCTAATGAAAAACTGTTTTTT. It yields the protein CASNYWDSSNEKLFF.

This clone was recorded only once. This rearrangement joins TRBV9 to TRBJ2-3; perhaps TRBD2 as D (5 bases). The CDR3 sequence is 12 residues long. Trimming took 5 bases from V and 2 from J, leaving 6 bases between them. Per germline, CDR1 SGDLS and CDR2 YYNGEE. CDR3 in amino acids: CASRGDTDTQYF. CDR3 sequence (DNA): TGTGCCAGCAGGGGAGACACAGATACGCAGTATTTT.